The subject of this entry is one T cell receptor beta chain. This entry comes from a study of blood T cell repertoires in COVID-19. At the level of the study: T cells, B-cell-depleted T cells, or PBMCs supplied cDNA or gDNA.

All enrollees were about 18 to 89 years old and from approximately 25 US areas. Recovered status applied to Cohort 3 donors who had two consecutive negative PCRs. It also applied to those with clearance or with symptom resolution. The CDR3 has 16 residues. V was clipped by 4 bases and J by 1 base; unmatched bases: 5. The germline gives CDR1 MNHEY, CDR2 SMNVEV (reference sequence). Authors' processing steps: By means of reference gene primer amplification, nucleated cell counts were estimated. Sequenced by immunoSEQ multiplex PCR; TCRdb stores in-frame clones only, minus some. From that table come the V and J calls and clone size; the DNA was used to work out D and trimming. The profile shows around 310,000 clones, 89% of them singletons.

The receptor comes from a woman in her forties who had recovered from COVID-19. This chain uses TRBV27 with TRBJ1-1; 11 bases match TRBD1. Sequencing was carried out using PBMCs or T cells enriched from blood (not recorded which). The chain's CDR3 is CASSSWTGGANTEAFF. Here the CDR3 DNA reads TGTGCCAGCAGTTCTTGGACAGGGGGCGCGAACACTGAAGCTTTCTTT.